One and the same sample provided the 26 T cell receptor beta chains below, sequenced in a study of siplizumab effects on memory and regulatory T cells. TCRdb keeps only in-frame clones here, not all; method: immunoSEQ multiplex PCR. The sample holds some 99,000 clones, 92% seen once. The sample was Tregs sorted from blood. Source of these receptors: a human donor in good health.

This chain connects TRBV27 to TRBJ2-2, with D possibly matching TRBD1 (6 bases). Trimming shortened V by 3 bases and J by 2 bases, and 16 bases separated the two germline ends. The CDR3 spans 17 residues. The germline V gene has CDR1 MNHEY and CDR2 SMNVEV (reference sequence). CDR3 residues: CASSFQGLGKNTGELFF. The CDR3 coding sequence is TGTGCCAGCAGTTTTCAGGGGTTGGGGAAAAACACCGGGGAGCTGTTTTTT.

The J gene is TRBJ2-1, the V gene TRBV2, with D perhaps matching TRBD1 (6 bases). Germline CDR1 reads SNHLY; CDR2 reads FYNNEI. CDR3 length: 13 residues. Trimming shortened V by 6 bases and J by 5 bases, and 11 bases separated the two germline ends. CDR3 nucleotide sequence: TGTGCCAGCAGCGGGACAACCAACAATGAGCAGTTCTTC. It yields the protein CASSGTTNNEQFF. Combining the CDR3 with reference TRBV2 and TRBJ2-1 gives the whole variable domain EPEVTQTPSHQVTQMGQEVILRCVPISNHLYFYWYRQILGQKVEFLVSFYNNEISEKSEIFDDQFSVERPDGSNFTLKIRSTKLEDSAMYFCASSGTTNNEQFFGPGTRLTVL.

Turning to this clone: A junction boundary mismatches the germline segment, possibly from a read error. The rearrangement links TRBV11-2 to TRBJ2-5, with D maybe TRBD2 (5 bases). The CDR3 has 12 amino acids. Germline CDR1 and CDR2: SGHAT and FQNNGV. This CDR3 is CASRDSREAQYF. The CDR3 bases are TGTGCCAGCAGGGACTCAAGAGAGGCCCAGTACTTC.

The CDR3 region has the DNA TGTGCCAGCAGAAGCGGGGGGGCCTACAATGAGCAGTTCTTC. It codes for CASRSGGAYNEQFF. The V and J genes are TRBV6-5 and TRBJ2-1; 10 positions match TRBD2. Germline lookup yields CDR1 MNHEY and CDR2 SVGAGI. The CDR3 covers 14 residues. After removal of 6 bases from V and 2 bases from J, the junction contained 1 base not matched to a gene.

The chain is built from TRBV10-3 and TRBJ1-1; TRBD1 is a possible D gene (5 bases). CDR3 length: 15 residues. The V end lost 6 bases, the J end lost 7 bases, and 21 bases lay between the germline ends. Germline CDR1 is ENHRY and CDR2 is SYGVKD. The CDR3 sequence: CAISGAGRVQGEAFF. The CDR3 coding sequence is TGTGCCATCAGCGGCGCGGGGCGCGTTCAAGGTGAAGCTTTCTTT.

The genes are TRBV27 and TRBJ2-7; D perhaps matches TRBD2 (6 bases). V shed 6 bases and J shed 9 bases, with 15 bases lying between them. CDR3 length: 12 residues. Per the germline V gene, CDR1 is MNHEY and CDR2 is SMNVEV (reference sequence). The CDR3 DNA reads as TGTGCCAGCAGATCACCAGGGACTGCGCAGTACTTC. Its translation: CASRSPGTAQYF.

The chain combines TRBV7-9 with TRBJ2-1; maybe TRBD1 (6 bases). Trimming removed 5 bases from V and 0 bases from J, with 11 bases in between. CDR1 SEHNR and CDR2 FQNEAQ come from the germline V gene (reference sequence). This CDR3 spans 15 amino acids. The CDR3 bases are TGTGCCAGCAGCCTACCGGACAGCTCCTACAATGAGCAGTTCTTC. Its protein product is CASSLPDSSYNEQFF. The full variable domain, in which reference TRBV7-9 and TRBJ2-1 provide the parts outside the CDR3, is DTGVSQNPRHKITKRGQNVTFRCDPISEHNRLYWYRQTLGQGPEFLTYFQNEAQLEKSRLLSDRFSAERPKGSFSTLEIQRTEQGDSAMYLCASSLPDSSYNEQFFGPGTRLTVL.

The genes are TRBV6-6 and TRBJ1-6, with D perhaps matching TRBD1 (5 bases). From germline, CDR1 is MNHNY and CDR2 SVGAGI (reference sequence). This CDR3 has 13 amino acids. V dropped 6 bases and J dropped 7 bases, with 10 bases sitting between them. CDR3 in DNA: TGTGCCAGCAGCAGAAGACAGAATTCACCCCTCCACTTT. Translation: CASSRRQNSPLHF.

The chain is built from TRBV7-9 and TRBJ2-2, with D possibly called TRBD1 or TRBD2 (5 bases each). CDR3 length equals 15 residues. Between the trimmed V and J ends, which lost 3 bases and 1 base, there was a span of 9 bases. In germline, CDR1 is SEHNR, CDR2 FQNEAQ (reference sequence). The CDR3 nucleotides read TGTGCCAGCAGCTTCCCGGGGCTGAACACCGGGGAGCTGTTTTTT. Translated: CASSFPGLNTGELFF.

The chain combines TRBV18 with TRBJ1-5, with TRBD1 identical over 8 bases. After removal of 5 bases from V and 2 bases from J, the junction contained 5 bases not matched to a gene. The CDR3 has 15 amino acids. Germline-derived CDR1 and CDR2 are KGHSH and LQKENI. The DNA of the CDR3 is TGTGCCAGCTCAACAGAGACAGGGGGCAATCAGCCCCAGCATTTT. As protein: CASSTETGGNQPQHF. Supplemented by reference TRBV18 and TRBJ1-5, the full variable domain reads NAGVMQNPRHLVRRRGQEARLRCSPMKGHSHVYWYRQLPEEGLKFMVYLQKENIIDESGMPKERFSAEFPKEGPSILRIQQVVRGDSAAYFCASSTETGGNQPQHFGDGTRLSIL.

V is TRBV7-2 and J is TRBJ1-4; D perhaps matches TRBD1 (5 bases). CDR1 and CDR2 from the germline V gene are SGHTA and FQGNSA. The CDR3 runs 13 residues. Trimming removed 1 base at V and 8 bases at J, with 8 bases between. CDR3 loop: CASSLGGWEKLFF. The CDR3 DNA is TGTGCCAGCAGCTTAGGGGGGTGGGAAAAACTGTTTTTT.

V and J are TRBV5-1 and TRBJ2-7; D remains unclear. The germline V gene has CDR1 SGHRS and CDR2 YFSETQ. V dropped 4 bases and J dropped 7 bases, with 12 bases sitting between them. The CDR3 is 12 amino acids. The CDR3 coding sequence is TGCGCCAGCAGCCCAGCAACCCGGGAGCAGTACTTC. It specifies CASSPATREQYF.

The J gene is TRBJ2-2, the V gene TRBV4-2; no definite D call. The CDR3 loop spans 13 amino acids. Germline loops: CDR1 LGHNA, CDR2 YNFKEQ. Deletions cut 0 bases from V and 7 bases from J, with 6 bases between. The CDR3 DNA is TGTGCCAGCAGCCAAGACTCCGACGGGGAGCTGTTTTTT. Translation: CASSQDSDGELFF.

The chain joins TRBV2 to TRBJ2-5; 11 bases align to TRBD2. This CDR3 region has 15 residues. CDR1 is SNHLY and CDR2 is FYNNEI in the germline V gene. V lost 4 bases, J lost 11 bases, and 12 bases stayed unmatched. CDR3 DNA: TGTGCCAGCAGTGTTAGCGGGAGGGTCCCGGGGGAGCAGTACTTC. Residues: CASSVSGRVPGEQYF.

The chain links TRBV19 to TRBJ2-1, with D possibly TRBD2 on 6 matching bases. The CDR3 is 17 residues long. Germline loops: CDR1 LNHDA, CDR2 SQIVND (reference sequence). V was clipped by 0 bases and J by 1 base, with 13 bases between them. The chain's CDR3 is CASSIDTRGRSYNEQFF. The DNA of the CDR3 is TGTGCCAGTAGTATAGATACTCGGGGGAGGTCCTACAATGAGCAGTTCTTC.

V gene TRBV6-5 combines with J gene TRBJ2-1; perhaps TRBD2 as D (5 bases). V shed 8 bases and J shed 11 bases, with 22 bases lying between them. The length of the CDR3 is 14 residues. Germline loops: CDR1 MNHEY, CDR2 SVGAGI. CDR3 DNA: TGTGCCAGCCACGGGGTGGGAGTTAAAAGGAAGCAGTTCTTC. Its translation: CASHGVGVKRKQFF.

The rearrangement joins TRBV2 to TRBJ1-5, with D tentatively TRBD1 (6 bases). The CDR3 is 15 residues long. V lost 4 bases and J lost 4, with 14 bases in between. Germline values: CDR1 SNHLY, CDR2 FYNNEI. As DNA, the CDR3 is TGTGCCAGCAGTGTTCAGGGGCTATCAAATCAGCCCCAGCATTTT. This gives the protein CASSVQGLSNQPQHF.

The genes are TRBV6-6 and TRBJ2-5; tentative D call: TRBD1 (6 bases). The V end was cut by 2 bases, the J end by 2 bases, with 15 bases between. The CDR3 covers 16 residues. CDR1 MNHNY and CDR2 SVGAGI come from the germline V gene (reference sequence). CDR3 sequence: CASSYTPGHLQETQYF. The CDR3 coding sequence is TGTGCCAGCAGTTACACTCCGGGACACCTACAAGAGACCCAGTACTTC.

The rearrangement joins TRBV29-1 to TRBJ1-2, with D hard to call. The CDR3 runs to 17 residues. CDR1 and CDR2 from the germline V gene are SQVTM and ANQGSEA. Trimming pared 3 bases from V and 5 bases from J, leaving 25 bases between. The CDR3 sequence: CSVENSDLYPPRYGYTF. CDR3 DNA sequence: TGCAGCGTTGAGAACAGCGACCTTTATCCGCCCAGATATGGCTACACCTTC.

The rearrangement joins TRBV5-6 to TRBJ1-1, with 7 bases aligning to TRBD1. Per germline, CDR1 SGHDT and CDR2 YYEEEE. This CDR3 region has 13 residues. After removal of 2 bases from V and 5 bases from J, the junction contained 3 bases not matched to a gene. The CDR3 DNA reads as TGTGCCAGCAGCTTTCAGGGGGGAACTGAAGCTTTCTTT. Protein: CASSFQGGTEAFF.

This rearrangement joins TRBV5-4 to TRBJ2-3, with 7 bases aligning to TRBD1. The CDR3 length is 13 residues. Germline V lookup: CDR1 SGHNT, CDR2 YYREEE (reference sequence). V was clipped by 4 bases and J by 4 bases; unmatched bases: 3. The CDR3 is CASSAQGADTQYF. The CDR3 DNA follows: TGTGCCAGCAGCGCGCAGGGGGCAGATACGCAGTATTTT. The entire variable domain, with the rest obtained from reference TRBV5-4 and TRBJ2-3, is as follows: ETGVTQSPTHLIKTRGQQVTLRCSSQSGHNTVSWYQQALGQGPQFIFQYYREEENGRGNFPPRFSGLQFPNYSSELNVNALELDDSALYLCASSAQGADTQYFGPGTRLTVL.

The genes are TRBV5-1 and TRBJ2-5; 7 bases align to TRBD2. Per the germline V gene, CDR1 is SGHRS and CDR2 is YFSETQ. The ends lost 0 bases at V and 2 bases at J; junction bases unmatched: 7. This CDR3 contains 16 residues. In nucleotides, the CDR3 is TGCGCCAGCAGCTTGGGTCCTAGCGGTAAGCAAGAGACCCAGTACTTC. Translated, it gives CASSLGPSGKQETQYF.

The CDR3 DNA reads TGTGCCAGTAGTATATTTTGGGCACACTCTGGAAACACCATATATTTT. Amino acids: CASSIFWAHSGNTIYF. The V and J genes are TRBV19 and TRBJ1-3; D call uncertain. The CDR3 loop spans 16 amino acids. V was trimmed by 2 bases and J by 0 bases, leaving 11 bases between them. Germline loops: CDR1 LNHDA, CDR2 SQIVND (reference sequence).

The V call is TRBV6-5, the J call TRBJ2-7; 8 bases fit TRBD1. Trimming removed 2 bases from V and 4 bases from J; junction bases left unmatched: 7. Per germline, CDR1 MNHEY and CDR2 SVGAGI. The CDR3 is 15 amino acids. CDR3 in DNA: TGTGCCAGCAGTTACAGGCAGGGGGCAGGGTACGAGCAGTACTTC. Translating it yields CASSYRQGAGYEQYF.

The chain has TRBV27 and TRBJ1-2, with 8 positions matching TRBD1. Germline-derived CDR1 and CDR2 are MNHEY and SMNVEV (reference sequence). The CDR3 sequence is 16 residues long. V shed 8 bases and J 8 bases; nucleotides not matched to a gene: 19. The CDR3 loop reads CASRRYGQGGPRGYTF. CDR3 DNA sequence: TGTGCCAGCCGGAGATACGGACAGGGAGGCCCTCGGGGCTACACCTTC.

The chain carries TRBV6-5 and TRBJ1-1; tentatively, D is TRBD1 (6 bases). Germline CDR1 reads MNHEY; CDR2 reads SVGAGI. V was clipped by 6 bases and J by 4 bases, with 12 bases between them. The CDR3 is 13 amino acids. CDR3: CASSRQVSTEAFF. Here the CDR3 DNA reads TGTGCCAGCAGCCGACAGGTCTCCACTGAAGCTTTCTTT.